Only a few counts were recorded for the clone carrying this TCR beta chain. RNA amounts of about 0.5 to 1 ug underwent reverse transcription with random hexamers. Amplification of TCR beta CDR3 was carried out by immunoSEQ multiplex PCR, which covered 54 Vbeta and 13 Jbeta segments. MiXCR was run by TCRdb on the immunoSEQ multiplex PCR reads, yielding one entry per CDR3 protein. The sample gives some 260,000 distinct CDR3 sequences, 80% to 90% of which show up once; about 0.11% is in the top ten. This entry belongs to a study of CD8 T cells in Susac syndrome. CD8+ and CD4+ T cells from blood underwent TCR beta sequencing, which was carried out in a high-throughput format. Treatment-naive patients with stable or active relapsing-remitting disease were the multiple sclerosis controls. Negative isolation yielded CD8+ and CD4+ T cells; FACS enriched TEMRA cells. The clonotype was recovered from a human donor with multiple sclerosis. The sample consisted of CD8+ T cells from PBMCs.

The CDR3 here is CASSLETSGTYEQYF. The CDR3 nucleotides read TGCGCCAGCAGCTTAGAGACTAGCGGAACCTACGAGCAGTACTTC. V is TRBV5-1 and J is TRBJ2-7; 9 bases match TRBD2. Trimming at V came to 2 bases and at J to 2 bases, leaving 5 bases not matched to a gene. CDR3 size: 15 residues. In germline, CDR1 is SGHRS, CDR2 YFSETQ.